A single sample gave rise to the 20 T cell receptor beta chains below, sequenced in a study of molecular identifiers for immune sequencing clone quantification. Via MiXCR, TCRdb re-called the PCR reads, giving one row per CDR3 protein. The sample has some 650,000 distinct CDR3 sequences, 20% seen once. Sequencing used naive CD8+ T cells from blood, with Jurkat cell RNA spiked in. Sample subset: FACS-sorted CD8+CD4-CCR7+CD45RA+ naive T cells. The receptors come from a human donor in good health. Some libraries in this study had Jurkat cell RNA spiked in.

The sample holds many counts of this clonotype. J is TRBJ1-5 and V is TRBV15, with TRBD1 identical over 9 bases. The germline CDR1 and CDR2 sequences are LNHNV and YYDKDF (reference sequence). This CDR3 spans 15 amino acids. V gave up 5 bases and J gave up 6 bases; unmatched junction bases: 8. This CDR3 is CATSLDRGEGQPQHF. The CDR3 nucleotides are TGTGCCACCAGCTTGGACAGGGGAGAGGGTCAGCCCCAGCATTTT.

This clonotype was observed many times. The gene calls are TRBV28 and TRBJ1-1; D is uncertain. This CDR3 spans 14 amino acids. V was shortened by 3 bases and J by 5 bases, with 13 bases between the two germline ends. Germline loops: CDR1 MDHEN, CDR2 SYDVKM. CDR3 sequence: CASSFALEVTEAFF. CDR3 sequence (DNA): TGTGCCAGCAGTTTTGCCTTAGAGGTTACTGAAGCTTTCTTT.

This clonotype has at least ten counts. The chain carries TRBV11-2 and TRBJ1-1, with 7 bases identical to TRBD1. Trimming removed 1 base from V and 0 bases from J; junction bases left unmatched: 5. Germline CDR1 and CDR2: SGHAT and FQNNGV. There are 16 residues in the CDR3. CDR3 protein: CASSLGQGYMNTEAFF. Here the CDR3 DNA reads TGTGCCAGCAGCTTAGGACAGGGCTATATGAACACTGAAGCTTTCTTT.

This clonotype was picked up many times. The genes are TRBV20-1 and TRBJ2-7; TRBD1 aligns across 9 bases. Germline V gene data show CDR1 as DFQATT and CDR2 as SNEGSKA (reference sequence). V shed 4 bases, J shed 1 base, and the junction held 2 bases outside the gene matches. CDR3 length: 13 residues. In nucleotides, the CDR3 is TGCAGTGCTACCGACAGGGGGTCCTACGAGCAGTACTTC. It encodes CSATDRGSYEQYF.

This clonotype was found many times. V and J are TRBV19 and TRBJ1-2, with D unresolved. Germline CDR1 is LNHDA and CDR2 is SQIVND (reference sequence). V was trimmed by 5 bases and J by 4 bases, leaving 11 bases between them. The CDR3 is 13 amino acids. In nucleotides, the CDR3 is TGTGCCAGTAGTCCCGACGGACCCTATGGCTACACCTTC. Translated: CASSPDGPYGYTF.

The sample holds many counts of this clonotype. J is TRBJ2-7 and V is TRBV9; 12 nucleotides match TRBD2. This CDR3 is 17 amino acids long. V gave up 2 bases and J gave up 5 bases; unmatched junction bases: 11. Per germline, CDR1 SGDLS and CDR2 YYNGEE. For the CDR3, the DNA is TGTGCCAGCAGCGTCGACCCCCTAGCGGGGGGGCCCAACGAGCAGTACTTC. It specifies CASSVDPLAGGPNEQYF.

Worth noting for this clonotype: This sequence may be a read error, since a much larger clone differs from it by one base. The chain has TRBV5-3 and TRBJ1-3; D not certain. TRBV5-3 is an ORF for which the function is uncertain. This CDR3 contains 9 residues. CDR3 amino acids: CTSSNTIYF. As DNA, the CDR3 is TGTACCAGCAGTAACACCATATATTTT.

Comments on this clonotype: The junction and the germline gene differ at one end; a read error may be behind it. This sequence joins TRBV28 and TRBJ2-7, with D possibly matching TRBD1 (5 bases). This CDR3 comprises 15 residues. CDR1 and CDR2 (germline): MDHEN, SYDVKM. This CDR3 reads CAGRLRAYSSYEQYF. The CDR3 DNA sequence: TGTGCCGGCAGACTCAGGGCCTACAGCTCCTACGAGCAGTACTTC.

A remark on this clonotype: This sequence may be a read error, since a much larger clone differs from it by one base. The V and J genes are TRBV4-3 and TRBJ1-4; no clear D gene. Per germline, CDR1 LGHNA and CDR2 YSLEER. CDR3 length: 15 amino acids. The CDR3 here is CASSPEAPTNEKLLF. For the CDR3, the DNA is TGCGCCAGCAGCCCAGAGGCACCAACTAATGAAAAACTGCTTTTT.

Remarks on this clonotype: A much bigger clone sits one base away, suggesting this may be a read error. The chain combines TRBV4-1 with TRBJ2-3; TRBD2 is a possible D gene (5 bases). The CDR3 runs 18 residues. Germline values: CDR1 MGHRA, CDR2 YSYEKL. V was clipped by 7 bases and J by 0 bases, with 23 bases between them. CDR3 nucleotide sequence: TGCGCCAGCACCCCGGCCGTCGTAACGGGGAGTAGCACAGATACGCAGTATTTT. Its protein product is CASTPAVVTGSSTDTQYF.

This clonotype appeared a few times. V and J are TRBV6-6 and TRBJ2-3; 8 positions agree with TRBD2. The trim removed 6 bases at V and 1 base at J, leaving 6 bases unmatched. The length of the CDR3 is 15 residues. CDR1 is MNHNY and CDR2 is SVGAGI in the germline V gene (reference sequence). CDR3 residues: CASSDRRGGTDTQYF. CDR3 nucleotides: TGTGCCAGCAGCGACAGGCGGGGGGGCACAGATACGCAGTATTTT.

The J gene is TRBJ2-1, the V gene TRBV4-1, with 14 nucleotides matching TRBD2. Trimming took 3 bases from V and 7 from J; bases not matched to a gene: 5. CDR3 size: 16 residues. Germline-derived CDR1 and CDR2 are MGHRA and YSYEKL. CDR3 DNA: TGCGCCAGCAGCCAGGGGACTAGCGGGAGCATAAATGAGCAGTTCTTC. It encodes CASSQGTSGSINEQFF.

Comment on this clonotype: A much larger clone lies one base from this, so it may be a read error. V gene TRBV5-3 combines with J gene TRBJ2-2, with 10 positions matching TRBD2. TRBV5-3 is recorded as an ORF, its role being uncertain. The CDR3 sequence is 13 residues long. Trimming took 9 bases from V and 6 from J; bases not matched to a gene: 5. This CDR3 reads CATLLAGAGELFF. In DNA, the CDR3 is TGTGCCACCCTCCTAGCGGGAGCCGGGGAGCTGTTTTTT.

Many counts were recorded for this clonotype. This chain links TRBV7-6 with TRBJ2-7; TRBD1 or TRBD2 may be the D gene (5 bases each). The CDR3 is made up of 14 amino acids. V dropped 0 bases and J dropped 3 bases, with 9 bases sitting between them. Germline lookup yields CDR1 SGHVS and CDR2 FNYEAQ. CDR3: CASSLAGAGYEQYF. The CDR3 nucleotides read TGTGCCAGCAGCTTAGCCGGGGCCGGCTACGAGCAGTACTTC.

There are many counts of this clonotype. The gene calls are TRBV4-1 and TRBJ2-1; 7 nucleotides match TRBD2. The CDR3 extends over 15 amino acids. Germline V gene sequence: CDR1 MGHRA, CDR2 YSYEKL. Trimming at V came to 1 base and at J to 6 bases, leaving 6 bases not matched to a gene. The CDR3 region is CASSQGARGINEQFF. In DNA form, the CDR3 reads TGCGCCAGCAGCCAAGGGGCGCGGGGGATCAATGAGCAGTTCTTC.

In its sample, this clonotype was seen many times. J is TRBJ2-3 and V is TRBV29-1, with 12 positions matching TRBD2. This CDR3 region has 17 residues. The germline V gene encodes CDR1 SQVTM and CDR2 ANQGSEA. Unmatched junction bases numbered 7, after V lost 3 bases and J lost 0 bases. CDR3 bases: TGCAGCGTTGATCTAGCGGGAGGGCCTGGGAGCACAGATACGCAGTATTTT. Translated, it gives CSVDLAGGPGSTDTQYF.

Concerning this clonotype itself: At one boundary the junction diverges from the germline segment, which might be a read error. The chain links TRBV5-5 to TRBJ2-7; 8 positions match TRBD1. The CDR3 runs 14 residues. Looked up from germline, CDR1 is SGHKS and CDR2 is YYEKEE (reference sequence). CDR3 DNA: TGTGCCAGCAGCTTGGGGACAGGGCCCTACGAGCGGTACTTC. Residues: CASSLGTGPYERYF. The whole variable domain, filled in from reference TRBV5-5 and TRBJ2-7, reads DAGVTQSPTHLIKTRGQQVTLRCSPISGHKSVSWYQQVLGQGPQFIFQYYEKEERGRGNFPDRFSARQFPNYSSELNVNALLLGDSALYLCASSLGTGPYERYFGPGTRLTVT.

Regarding this clonotype: This may come from a read error, since a much larger clone is one base off. This chain uses TRBV19 with TRBJ2-5, with D possibly TRBD1 on 6 matching bases. Germline V gene data show CDR1 as LNHDA and CDR2 as SQIVND (reference sequence). This CDR3 is 15 amino acids long. Trimming shortened V by 7 bases and J by 4 bases, and 19 bases separated the two germline ends. The CDR3 nucleotides read TGTGCCAGTACTTTGGGGAGCCGCAGGGGAGAGACCCAGTACTTC. Its translation: CASTLGSRRGETQYF.

This clonotype was recorded a few times. J is TRBJ2-5 and V is TRBV27; D not resolved. This CDR3 region has 14 residues. Trimming took off 5 bases at V and 0 bases at J, with 10 bases between the two ends. In germline, CDR1 is MNHEY, CDR2 SMNVEV (reference sequence). The CDR3 DNA sequence: TGTGCCAGCAGTCCCGACACGTACCAAGAGACCCAGTACTTC. Residues: CASSPDTYQETQYF.

This clonotype was seen at least ten times. The chain carries TRBV4-1 and TRBJ1-2, with 11 positions matching TRBD1. CDR1 is MGHRA, CDR2 YSYEKL, per germline. The junction had 7 bases not matched to a gene; V was cut back by 0 bases and J by 7 bases. The CDR3 spans 16 residues. As DNA, the CDR3 is TGCGCCAGCAGCCAAGATGAGGGGACAGGGGGTCGTGGCTACACCTTC. It codes for CASSQDEGTGGRGYTF.